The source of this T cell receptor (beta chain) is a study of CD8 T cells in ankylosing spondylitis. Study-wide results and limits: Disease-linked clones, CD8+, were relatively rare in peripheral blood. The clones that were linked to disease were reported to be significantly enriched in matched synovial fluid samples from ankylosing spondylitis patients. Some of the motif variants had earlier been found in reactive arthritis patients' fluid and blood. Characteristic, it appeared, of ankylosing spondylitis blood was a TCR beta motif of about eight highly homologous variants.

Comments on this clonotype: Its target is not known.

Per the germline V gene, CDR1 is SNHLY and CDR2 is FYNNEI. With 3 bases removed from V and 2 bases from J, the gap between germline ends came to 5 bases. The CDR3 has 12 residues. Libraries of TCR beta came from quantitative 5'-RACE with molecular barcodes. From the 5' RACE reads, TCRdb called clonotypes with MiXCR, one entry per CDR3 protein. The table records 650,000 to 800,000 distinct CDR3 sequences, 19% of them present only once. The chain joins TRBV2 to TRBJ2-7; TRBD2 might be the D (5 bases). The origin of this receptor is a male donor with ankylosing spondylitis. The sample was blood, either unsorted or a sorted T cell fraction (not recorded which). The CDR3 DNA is TGTGCCAGCAGTGACGGGGCCTACGAGCAGTACTTC. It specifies CASSDGAYEQYF.